Listed below are T cell receptor beta chains from one sample, sequenced in a study of blood T cell repertoires in COVID-19. The assay was immunoSEQ multiplex PCR, and TCRdb's table has in-frame clones only and misses some. The sample yields roughly 240,000 clones, around 86% seen once. Sequencing was done on a sample of peripheral blood. Every receptor here comes from a woman aged 55-69 years who had recovered from COVID-19. Both conserved end residues are part of each CDR3. A D gene is named only where the DNA matches it firmly. Size tells how often a clone was seen (once, few, many) or the class of an expanded clone, and some rows leave it out.

TRBV5-4	TRBD1	NA	TRBJ2-5	CASSSAGTGNQETQYF	TGTGCCAGCAGCTCGGCCGGGACAGGGAACCAAGAGACCCAGTACTTC
TRBV7-2	NA	few	TRBJ1-5	CASSASGQPQHF	TGTGCCAGCAGCGCATCCGGTCAGCCCCAGCATTTT
TRBV11-3	TRBD2	many	TRBJ2-1	CASSLSGTSLIDEQFF	TGTGCCAGCAGCCTCTCCGGGACTAGCTTGATAGATGAGCAGTTCTTC
TRBV28	TRBD1	NA	TRBJ2-3	CASSLRDRGPSDTQYF	TGTGCCAGCAGTCTCCGGGACAGGGGGCCCTCAGATACGCAGTATTTT
TRBV10-3	NA	NA	TRBJ2-7	CAVAGTSLYEQYF	TGTGCCGTAGCCGGGACATCTCTCTACGAGCAGTACTTC
TRBV6-5	NA	NA	TRBJ1-2	CASSAGLRNYGYTF	TGTGCCAGCAGCGCCGGACTGAGGAACTATGGCTACACCTTC
TRBV7-2	TRBD1	NA	TRBJ1-2	CASSLHGDRVFGYTF	TGTGCCAGCAGCTTACACGGGGACAGGGTCTTTGGCTACACCTTC
TRBV3-1/TRBV3-2	TRBD1	NA	TRBJ2-7	CASSQADRGGEQYF	TGTGCCAGCAGCCAGGCGGACAGGGGTGGCGAGCAGTACTTC
TRBV6-2/TRBV6-3	NA	NA	TRBJ2-5	CASSYRRPGETQYF	TGTGCCAGCAGTTACCGAAGGCCAGGGGAGACCCAGTACTTC
TRBV28	NA	NA	TRBJ1-3	CASSLLGLSSGNTIYF	TGTGCCAGCAGTTTGCTGGGCCTGAGCTCTGGAAACACCATATATTTT
TRBV5-4	TRBD2	NA	TRBJ2-2	CASSMPSVLAGATNTGELFF	TGTGCCAGCAGCATGCCATCCGTGCTAGCGGGGGCAACGAACACCGGGGAGCTGTTTTTT
TRBV7-2	NA	NA	TRBJ2-7	CASSSTSVGEQYF	TGTGCCAGCAGCTCGACATCGGTGGGCGAGCAGTACTTC
TRBV5-4	NA	few	TRBJ2-2	CASSLSFGQGGVIGELFF	TGTGCCAGCAGCTTGTCCTTTGGGCAGGGGGGAGTTATCGGGGAGCTGTTTTTT
TRBV12-3/TRBV12-4	NA	NA	TRBJ1-5	CASNSINQPQHF	TGTGCCAGCAATTCCATCAATCAGCCCCAGCATTTT
TRBV4-1	TRBD1	NA	TRBJ2-1	CASSLRTGLVNEQFF	TGCGCCAGCAGCCTCCGGACAGGCTTAGTAAATGAGCAGTTCTTC
TRBV3-1/TRBV3-2	TRBD2	NA	TRBJ2-7	CASSPPGRGSYEQYF	TGTGCCAGCAGCCCGCCAGGGCGGGGGAGCTACGAGCAGTACTTC
TRBV11-2	TRBD1	NA	TRBJ2-7	CASSSQTGQRSFFSYEQYF	TGTGCCAGCAGCTCACAGACGGGACAGAGATCATTTTTCTCCTACGAGCAGTACTTC
TRBV11-3	NA	NA	TRBJ2-1	CASSPRGNRAVNEQFF	TGTGCCAGCAGCCCTCGAGGGAACAGGGCGGTCAATGAGCAGTTCTTC
TRBV11-1	NA	NA	TRBJ2-3	CASSPRSGSGTDTQYF	TGTGCCAGCAGCCCCAGATCCGGGAGCGGCACAGATACGCAGTATTTT
TRBV6-2/TRBV6-3	TRBD2	NA	TRBJ2-4	CASSWGGAKNIQYF	TGTGCCAGCAGTTGGGGGGGAGCCAAAAACATTCAGTACTTC
TRBV6-6	TRBD1	NA	TRBJ2-1	CASSYPGQGKDEQFF	TGTGCCAGCAGTTACCCCGGACAGGGGAAGGATGAGCAGTTCTTC
TRBV18	TRBD1	few	TRBJ1-4	CASSPFQGDSEKLFF	TGTGCCAGCTCACCATTCCAGGGGGATAGTGAAAAACTGTTTTTT
TRBV5-1	NA	NA	TRBJ2-7	CASSENRDYYEQYF	TGCGCCAGCAGCGAGAACAGGGACTACTACGAGCAGTACTTC
TRBV12-5	TRBD1	NA	TRBJ2-1	CASGPGQGTVNEQFF	TGTGCTAGTGGTCCGGGACAGGGGACGGTAAATGAGCAGTTCTTC
TRBV18	TRBD2	NA	TRBJ2-3	CASSQTSGGRTDTQYF	TGTGCCAGCTCACAGACTAGCGGGGGGCGCACAGATACGCAGTATTTT
TRBV19	NA	NA	TRBJ2-2	CASKGPNTGELFF	TGTGCCAGTAAGGGGCCTAACACCGGGGAGCTGTTTTTT
TRBV12-3/TRBV12-4	NA	NA	TRBJ1-5	CTDQPQHF	TGTACAGATCAGCCCCAGCATTTT
TRBV7-3	TRBD1	NA	TRBJ1-2	CASSTDRGYGYTF	TGTGCCAGCAGCACAGACAGGGGCTATGGCTACACCTTC
TRBV5-1	TRBD2	NA	TRBJ2-1	CASSLRLAGADEQFF	TGCGCCAGCAGCTTGAGGCTAGCGGGGGCCGATGAGCAGTTCTTC
TRBV11-3	TRBD2	NA	TRBJ2-5	CASSLAGEWETQYF	TGTGCCAGCAGCTTGGCGGGGGAGTGGGAGACCCAGTACTTC